A selection of T cell receptor beta chains follows, all from one sample in a study of blood T cell repertoires in COVID-19. TCRdb's table, derived via immunoSEQ multiplex PCR, lists solely in-frame clones and lacks some. The table shows roughly 120,000 clones, with about 88% occurring only once. Input material: peripheral blood. The receptors come from a man in his 60s with COVID-19, enrolled during active disease. CDR3s include the opening cysteine and the closing phenylalanine or tryptophan. A D gene is named only where the DNA matches it firmly. Clone size is not always given. Where it is, it says once, few, many or a class for expanded clones.

size | J | V | D | CDR3 | DNA
. | TRBJ1-3 | TRBV11-2 | . | CASSLVGSTRSGNTIYF | TGTGCCAGCAGCTTAGTGGGCAGCACTCGATCTGGAAACACCATATATTTT
. | TRBJ1-5 | TRBV11-3 | TRBD1 | CASSQTGGAEQPQHF | TGTGCCAGCAGCCAAACAGGGGGCGCGGAGCAGCCCCAGCATTTT
. | TRBJ2-3 | TRBV14 | . | CASSHDSTGEGDTQYF | TGTGCCAGCAGCCACGACTCGACGGGAGAGGGAGATACGCAGTATTTT
. | TRBJ2-5 | TRBV30 | TRBD1 | CAGDSFQETQYF | TGTGCCGGGGACAGTTTCCAAGAGACCCAGTACTTC
. | TRBJ1-1 | TRBV3-1/TRBV3-2 | . | CASSQEPENTEAFF | TGTGCCAGCAGCCAAGAGCCAGAGAACACTGAAGCTTTCTTT
few | TRBJ2-5 | TRBV29-1 | . | CSVGASYF | TGCAGCGTTGGGGCTTCCTACTTC
. | TRBJ1-1 | TRBV18 | . | CASSPQFAHEAFF | TGTGCCAGCTCACCACAATTCGCGCATGAAGCTTTCTTT
. | TRBJ2-3 | TRBV27 | . | CASSLYAGTTDTQYF | TGTGCCAGCAGTTTATATGCAGGAACCACAGATACGCAGTATTTT
. | TRBJ2-3 | TRBV6-5 | TRBD2 | CASARSAGGTDTQYF | TGTGCCAGTGCCCGGTCAGCGGGAGGCACAGATACGCAGTATTTT
. | TRBJ2-1 | TRBV5-1 | . | CASSPDPGRTYNEQFF | TGCGCCAGCAGCCCAGATCCGGGTAGGACCTACAATGAGCAGTTCTTC
. | TRBJ2-1 | TRBV5-1 | TRBD2 | CASSFSGSSYNEQFF | TGCGCCAGCAGCTTTAGCGGGAGCTCCTACAATGAGCAGTTCTTC
. | TRBJ2-2 | TRBV5-8 | . | CASSPDSPNTGELFF | TGTGCCAGCAGCCCCGACAGCCCGAACACCGGGGAGCTGTTTTTT
. | TRBJ2-1 | TRBV10-2 | . | CASSGYRVYNEQFF | TGCGCCAGCAGTGGTTACAGGGTCTACAATGAGCAGTTCTTC
. | TRBJ2-5 | TRBV2 | . | CASSETSTGSETQYF | TGTGCCAGCAGTGAAACCTCTACAGGGAGCGAGACCCAGTACTTC
. | TRBJ2-5 | TRBV7-9 | TRBD1 | CASSPRDSYQETQYF | TGTGCCAGCAGCCCGAGGGACAGCTACCAAGAGACCCAGTACTTC
. | TRBJ1-4 | TRBV5-1 | . | CASSLEDSSNEKLFF | TGCGCCAGCAGCTTGGAGGACAGCTCTAATGAAAAACTGTTTTTT
. | TRBJ1-1 | TRBV5-1 | . | CASSSGGLDTEAFF | TGCGCCAGCAGCTCAGGAGGCTTGGACACTGAAGCTTTCTTT
. | TRBJ2-1 | TRBV15 | TRBD1 | CATSRDRGTGTPNEQFF | TGTGCCACCAGCAGAGATCGCGGGACAGGAACCCCCAATGAGCAGTTCTTC
. | TRBJ2-7 | TRBV5-4 | . | CASQSRGQTTYEQYF | TGTGCCAGTCAATCACGAGGACAGACTACCTACGAGCAGTACTTC
. | TRBJ1-6 | TRBV10-3 | TRBD1 | CAIREAGGRVNNSPLHF | TGTGCCATCAGAGAGGCAGGGGGCCGTGTAAATAATTCACCCCTCCACTTT
. | TRBJ2-5 | TRBV9 | . | CASSVEGRETQYF | TGTGCCAGCAGCGTAGAGGGGCGCGAGACCCAGTACTTC
once | TRBJ2-1 | TRBV19 | TRBD1 | CASSIDLETGGHNEQFF | TGTGCCAGTAGTATAGATCTCGAGACAGGGGGTCACAATGAGCAGTTCTTC
. | TRBJ2-7 | TRBV6-5 | . | CASLIRISSYEQYF | TGTGCCAGCTTGATCAGGATTTCTTCCTACGAGCAGTACTTC
few | TRBJ1-6 | TRBV27 | . | CASTWAGSNSPLHF | TGTGCCAGCACCTGGGCTGGGAGTAATTCACCCCTCCACTTT
. | TRBJ2-3 | TRBV10-3 | TRBD2 | CAIRELAGRDTDTQYF | TGTGCCATCAGGGAGCTAGCGGGACGGGACACAGATACGCAGTATTTT
. | TRBJ1-4 | TRBV5-1 | TRBD1 | CASSLEGTGAEKLFF | TGCGCCAGCAGCTTGGAAGGGACAGGGGCTGAAAAACTGTTTTTT
. | TRBJ1-1 | TRBV27 | TRBD1 | CASWTGTNTEAFF | TGTGCCAGCTGGACAGGGACGAACACTGAAGCTTTCTTT
. | TRBJ2-2 | TRBV11-3 | TRBD2 | CASSLVSGGTGELFF | TGTGCCAGCAGCTTAGTGAGCGGGGGGACCGGGGAGCTGTTTTTT
. | TRBJ1-2 | TRBV19 | TRBD1 | CASSTRDREWNGYTF | TGTGCCAGTAGTACCCGGGACAGGGAATGGAATGGCTACACCTTC
. | TRBJ2-2 | TRBV18 | TRBD2 | CASSPPLAGGTGELFF | TGTGCCAGCTCACCACCGCTAGCGGGAGGAACCGGGGAGCTGTTTTTT
many | TRBJ2-7 | TRBV3-1/TRBV3-2 | . | CASSQDPGNDEQYF | TGTGCCAGCAGCCAAGATCCCGGGAACGACGAGCAGTACTTC